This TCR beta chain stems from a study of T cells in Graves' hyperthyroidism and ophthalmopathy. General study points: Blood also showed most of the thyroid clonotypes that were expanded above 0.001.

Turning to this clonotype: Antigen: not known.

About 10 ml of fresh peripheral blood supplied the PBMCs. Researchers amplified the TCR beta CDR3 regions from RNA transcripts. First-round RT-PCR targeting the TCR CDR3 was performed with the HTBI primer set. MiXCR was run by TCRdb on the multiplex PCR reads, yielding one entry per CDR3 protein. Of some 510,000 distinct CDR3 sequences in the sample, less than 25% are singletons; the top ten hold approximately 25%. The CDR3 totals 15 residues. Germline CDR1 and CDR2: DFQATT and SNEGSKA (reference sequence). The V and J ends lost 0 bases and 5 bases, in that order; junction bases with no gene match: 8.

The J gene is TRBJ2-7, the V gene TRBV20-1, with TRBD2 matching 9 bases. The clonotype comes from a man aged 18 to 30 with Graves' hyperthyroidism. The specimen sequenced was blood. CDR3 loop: CSARDRLAGINEQYF. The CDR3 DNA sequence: TGCAGTGCTAGAGATCGGCTAGCGGGAATTAACGAGCAGTACTTC.